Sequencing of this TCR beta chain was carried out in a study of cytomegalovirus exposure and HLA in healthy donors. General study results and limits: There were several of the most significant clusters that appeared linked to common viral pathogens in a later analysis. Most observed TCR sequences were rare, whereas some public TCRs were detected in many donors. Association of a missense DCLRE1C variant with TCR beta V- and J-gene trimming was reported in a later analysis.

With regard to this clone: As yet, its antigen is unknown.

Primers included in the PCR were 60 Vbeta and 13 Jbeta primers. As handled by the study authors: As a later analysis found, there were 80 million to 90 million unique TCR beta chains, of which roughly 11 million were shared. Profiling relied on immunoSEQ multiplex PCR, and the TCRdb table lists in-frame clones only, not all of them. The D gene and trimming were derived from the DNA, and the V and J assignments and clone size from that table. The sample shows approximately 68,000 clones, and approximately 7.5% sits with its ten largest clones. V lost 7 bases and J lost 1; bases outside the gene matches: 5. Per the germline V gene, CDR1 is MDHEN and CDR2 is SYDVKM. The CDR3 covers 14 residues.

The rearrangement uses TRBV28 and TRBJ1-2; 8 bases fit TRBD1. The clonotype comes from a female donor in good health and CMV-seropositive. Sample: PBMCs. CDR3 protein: CASNVGQGNYGYTF. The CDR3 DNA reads TGTGCCAGCAACGTCGGACAGGGTAACTATGGCTACACCTTC.